Listed here are 32 T cell receptor beta chains from one sample, sequenced in a study of T cell responses to AZD1222 COVID-19 vaccine. Repertoires were generated with immunoSEQ multiplex PCR, while TCRdb's copy carries only in-frame clones and drops some. The sample has about 200,000 clones, 85% to 95% seen once. The input for sequencing was peripheral blood, taken on day 0 of AZD1222 vaccination. The receptors were sampled from an adult in good health.

The gene calls are TRBV30 and TRBJ2-6; 8 positions agree with TRBD1. The CDR3 has 14 residues. Germline V lookup: CDR1 GTSNPN, CDR2 SVGIG (reference sequence). Losses at the gene ends were 4 bases for V and 3 bases for J; bases not matched to a gene: 2. The CDR3: CAWTGGGGANVLTF. The CDR3 DNA follows: TGTGCCTGGACAGGGGGCGGTGGGGCCAACGTCCTGACTTTC.

The rearrangement uses TRBV6-1 and TRBJ1-2; D is unclear. The germline V gene encodes CDR1 MNHNS and CDR2 SASEGT. The CDR3 is 16 amino acids. V was shortened by 4 bases and J by 0 bases, with 15 bases between the two germline ends. CDR3 bases: TGTGCCAGCAGTGTTGAACACCTCCGGACTAACTATGGCTACACCTTC. Amino acids: CASSVEHLRTNYGYTF.

This clone has only one observation. The rearrangement links TRBV29-1 to TRBJ1-2; 8 bases agree with TRBD1. CDR3 length: 12 amino acids. CDR1 is SQVTM, CDR2 ANQGSEA, per germline. V was pared by 7 bases and J by 2 bases, with 3 bases of the junction left unmatched. The CDR3: CSATGENYGYTF. The CDR3 region has the DNA TGCAGCGCGACAGGGGAGAACTATGGCTACACCTTC.

A single count supports this clone. This chain connects TRBV5-1 to TRBJ2-5, with D hard to call. This CDR3 contains 14 residues. Trimming stripped 0 bases from V and 2 bases from J, with 8 bases between. Looked up from germline, CDR1 is SGHRS and CDR2 is YFSETQ. CDR3 amino acids: CASSLDRNQETQYF. In nucleotides, the CDR3 is TGCGCCAGCAGCTTGGACCGAAATCAAGAGACCCAGTACTTC.

CDR3 DNA sequence: TGTGCCAGTAGCCCCGTTGGCGTAAACCCTGAAGCTTTCTTT. Translation: CASSPVGVNPEAFF. The genes are TRBV19 and TRBJ1-1, with D unclear. Germline assignment: CDR1 LNHDA and CDR2 SQIVND (reference sequence). Trimming shortened V by 6 bases and J by 6 bases, and 17 bases separated the two germline ends. The CDR3 is made up of 14 amino acids.

The chain recombines TRBV11-3 with TRBJ2-6, with 13 positions matching TRBD2. The CDR3 runs 18 residues. The ends lost 5 bases at V and 0 bases at J; junction bases unmatched: 4. The V gene's germline CDR1 is SGHNT and CDR2 YENEEA. Written as DNA, the CDR3 is TGTGCCAGCAGCGAGACTAGCGGGGGGAGCTCTGGGGCCAACGTCCTGACTTTC. This sequence encodes CASSETSGGSSGANVLTF.

The rearrangement links TRBV19 to TRBJ1-5; 8 positions match TRBD1. The CDR3 totals 15 residues. Germline V lookup: CDR1 LNHDA, CDR2 SQIVND (reference sequence). The trim removed 4 bases at V and 3 bases at J, leaving 5 bases unmatched. The CDR3 loop reads CASSRQGSPNQPQHF. The CDR3, as DNA: TGTGCCAGTAGTAGACAGGGGTCACCCAATCAGCCCCAGCATTTT.

The V call is TRBV5-6, the J call TRBJ1-2; D remains unclear. The germline V gene has CDR1 SGHDT and CDR2 YYEEEE. Trimming took off 5 bases at V and 0 bases at J, with 14 bases between the two ends. This CDR3 region has 15 residues. The CDR3: CASSPVVETNYGYTF. The CDR3 bases are TGTGCCAGCAGTCCTGTGGTTGAGACTAACTATGGCTACACCTTC.

The rearrangement joins TRBV7-2 to TRBJ1-2; 8 positions agree with TRBD1. This CDR3 spans 13 amino acids. J lost 6 bases, V lost 5 bases, and 5 bases had no gene match. Germline V gene sequence: CDR1 SGHTA, CDR2 FQGNSA. The CDR3, as DNA: TGTGCCAGCAGCCCCGGACAGGGAGATGGCTACACCTTC. This codes for CASSPGQGDGYTF.

The chain combines TRBV28 with TRBJ2-1; weak D call: TRBD2 (7 bases). V was trimmed by 10 bases and J by 0 bases, leaving 16 bases between them. This CDR3 has 15 residues. Germline lookup yields CDR1 MDHEN and CDR2 SYDVKM. The CDR3 sequence is CATIPGGPSYNEQFF. CDR3 nucleotide sequence: TGTGCCACTATACCCGGGGGGCCCTCCTACAATGAGCAGTTCTTC.

The chain employs TRBV13 and TRBJ1-3, with D possibly being TRBD1 (6 bases). Germline CDR1 is PRHDT and CDR2 is FYEKMQ (reference sequence). Trimming left V 5 bases short and J 8 bases short, with 22 bases between. The CDR3 extends over 16 amino acids. CDR3 bases: TGTGCCAGCAGCGACCGGCGGGGACACAGCTTAGACACCATATATTTT. Translation gives CASSDRRGHSLDTIYF.

DNA for the CDR3: TGCGCCAGCAGTCATTCATACAGGGAGGGCCAGCCCCAGCATTTT. This codes for CASSHSYREGQPQHF. The V and J genes are TRBV23-1 and TRBJ1-5; D might be TRBD1 (6 bases). TRBV23-1 is an open reading frame whose function is uncertain. V was trimmed by 3 bases and J by 7 bases, leaving 16 bases between them. The CDR3 is 15 residues long.

V is TRBV30 and J is TRBJ1-5, with D tentatively TRBD1 (5 bases). V was cut by 2 bases and J by 4 bases, with 15 bases left in between. Per the germline V gene, CDR1 is GTSNPN and CDR2 is SVGIG (reference sequence). This CDR3 is built from 15 residues. The CDR3 sequence: CAWSLGQGSNQPQHF. CDR3 DNA: TGTGCCTGGAGTCTAGGACAAGGGTCAAATCAGCCCCAGCATTTT. Full variable domain (outside the CDR3, taken from reference TRBV30 and TRBJ1-5): SQTIHQWPATLVQPVGSPLSLECTVEGTSNPNLYWYRQAAGRGLQLLFYSVGIGQISSEVPQNLSASRPQDRQFILSSKKLLLSDSGFYLCAWSLGQGSNQPQHFGDGTRLSIL.

The J gene is TRBJ1-2, the V gene TRBV7-2; no clear D gene. V was clipped by 3 bases and J by 6 bases, with 14 bases between them. From germline, CDR1 is SGHTA and CDR2 FQGNSA. The CDR3 sequence is 14 residues long. CDR3 in DNA: TGTGCCAGCAGCTTCCGCCCGGGGAACGATGGCTACACCTTC. It is translated as CASSFRPGNDGYTF.

CDR3 nucleotides: TGTGCCAGCAGCCGGGGCAGGGGAAACCAGCCCCAGCATTTT. It specifies CASSRGRGNQPQHF. The chain employs TRBV6-5 and TRBJ1-5; possibly TRBD1 for D (6 bases). With 6 bases removed from V and 7 bases from J, the gap between germline ends came to 16 bases. CDR1 and CDR2 (germline): MNHEY, SVGAGI. CDR3 length: 14 residues.

In this sample, this clone turned up a few times. V gene TRBV29-1 combines with J gene TRBJ2-1; possibly TRBD2 for D (6 bases). The CDR3 is 18 residues long. The germline CDR1 and CDR2 sequences are SQVTM and ANQGSEA. Trimming shortened V by 6 bases and J by 2 bases, and 26 bases separated the two germline ends. The CDR3, as DNA: TGCAGCGTCGAAAATCCGACCAGCGGGTTAGCTGCCTACAATGAGCAGTTCTTC. Amino acids: CSVENPTSGLAAYNEQFF.

The chain recombines TRBV6-5 with TRBJ1-1; D call uncertain. CDR3 size: 14 residues. Germline V CDR1 and CDR2: MNHEY, SVGAGI. Trimming stripped 7 bases from V and 0 bases from J, with 12 bases between. The CDR3 region is CASKWNSVNTEAFF. CDR3 nucleotides: TGTGCCAGCAAATGGAACAGCGTGAACACTGAAGCTTTCTTT.

CDR3 sequence reads: CASRAPGTSNTGELFF. The CDR3, as DNA: TGTGCCAGCAGAGCCCCCGGGACATCGAACACCGGGGAGCTGTTTTTT. This chain joins TRBV7-9 and TRBJ2-2, with D perhaps matching TRBD1 (6 bases). The V gene lost 6 bases and the J gene lost 0 bases, with 14 bases spanning the gap. The CDR3 extends over 16 amino acids. Germline V gene sequence: CDR1 SEHNR, CDR2 FQNEAQ (reference sequence).

This clone was seen just once. This sequence joins TRBV7-3 and TRBJ2-2, with D unclear. Germline V lookup: CDR1 SGHTA, CDR2 FQGTGA. This CDR3 spans 14 amino acids. Trimming removed 0 bases at V and 8 bases at J, with 10 bases between. The DNA for the CDR3 is TGTGCCAGCAGCTTAACGTTTCCCACGGGGGAGCTGTTTTTT. It encodes CASSLTFPTGELFF.

The chain uses TRBV6-5 and TRBJ2-5; tentatively, D is TRBD1 (6 bases). The germline V gene has CDR1 MNHEY and CDR2 SVGAGI. Trimming took 4 bases from V and 1 from J, leaving 13 bases between them. The CDR3 length is 15 residues. The DNA of the CDR3 is TGTGCCAGCAGTTTGTGGCGGACAGTCCAAGAGACCCAGTACTTC. Translated: CASSLWRTVQETQYF.

The CDR3, as DNA: TGTGCCAGCAGACCATACCCAGGGGGGCCCACCCAAGAGACCCAGTACTTC. This encodes CASRPYPGGPTQETQYF. The chain combines TRBV28 with TRBJ2-5, with D possibly being TRBD1 (7 bases). Germline lookup yields CDR1 MDHEN and CDR2 SYDVKM. Trimming left V 6 bases short and J 1 base short, with 21 bases between. The CDR3 contains 17 residues.

This chain links TRBV5-1 with TRBJ2-3; TRBD1 agrees at 8 bases. The CDR3 loop spans 16 amino acids. V shed 4 bases, J shed 2 bases, and the junction held 9 bases outside the gene matches. Germline V gene data show CDR1 as SGHRS and CDR2 as YFSETQ. CDR3: CASSPGGGQDTDTQYF. The CDR3 region has the DNA TGCGCCAGCAGCCCGGGTGGGGGACAGGACACAGATACGCAGTATTTT.

V gene TRBV25-1 combines with J gene TRBJ2-7, with unresolved D. V was shortened by 8 bases and J by 5 bases, with 22 bases between the two germline ends. The CDR3 has 15 residues. In germline, CDR1 is MGHDK, CDR2 SYGVNS. Written as DNA, the CDR3 is TGTGCCAGCGCGGCTGGCAGCTTTAGTTCGAACGAGCAGTACTTC. This encodes CASAAGSFSSNEQYF.

The rearrangement uses TRBV7-3 and TRBJ1-2, with 10 bases lining up with TRBD1. Looked up from germline, CDR1 is SGHTA and CDR2 is FQGTGA. After removal of 3 bases from V and 3 bases from J, the junction contained 4 bases not matched to a gene. The CDR3 has 15 residues. The CDR3 is CASSFGTGDDYGYTF. CDR3 DNA sequence: TGTGCCAGCAGCTTCGGGACAGGGGATGACTATGGCTACACCTTC.

V is TRBV19 and J is TRBJ1-5; 7 nucleotides match TRBD1. Germline V gene lookup returns CDR1 LNHDA and CDR2 SQIVND (reference sequence). The trim removed 8 bases at V and 7 bases at J, leaving 14 bases unmatched. The CDR3 consists of 15 residues. The CDR3 DNA follows: TGTGCCAGTTTTGACAGGGAGGAACGGGGCCAGCCCCAGCATTTT. Translating gives CASFDREERGQPQHF.

The rearrangement links TRBV9 to TRBJ1-5; TRBD1 might be the D (5 bases). The CDR3 spans 14 residues. In germline, CDR1 is SGDLS, CDR2 YYNGEE. The germline V and J ends were trimmed by 0 bases and 7 bases, with 11 bases remaining between them. The DNA of the CDR3 is TGTGCCAGCAGCGTAGGGCCCACAGGACAGCCCCAGCATTTT. This translates into CASSVGPTGQPQHF.

The gene calls are TRBV3-1 (or the pseudogene TRBV3-2) and TRBJ2-5; 8 bases agree with TRBD1. CDR3 size: 16 residues. J lost 2 bases, V lost 3 bases, and 8 bases had no gene match. Germline loops: CDR1 LGHDT, CDR2 YNNKEL (reference sequence). In DNA form, the CDR3 reads TGTGCCAGCAGCCAGAACGCCGGACAGGGTCAAGAGACCCAGTACTTC. This gives the protein CASSQNAGQGQETQYF.

The chain carries TRBV14 and TRBJ1-6; 9 nucleotides align to TRBD1. V was clipped by 4 bases and J by 7 bases; unmatched bases: 2. Germline loops: CDR1 SGHDN, CDR2 FVKESK. The CDR3 consists of 14 residues. The CDR3 DNA is TGTGCCAGCAGCCGGACAGGGGCGAATTCACCCCTCCACTTT. Translated: CASSRTGANSPLHF.

This sequence joins TRBV10-3 and TRBJ1-6; D gene ambiguous. The CDR3 spans 14 residues. Germline assignment: CDR1 ENHRY and CDR2 SYGVKD. Trimming stripped 0 bases from V and 7 bases from J, with 7 bases between. CDR3 amino acids: CAISESDGNSPLHF. The CDR3 DNA sequence: TGTGCCATCAGTGAGTCAGACGGAAATTCACCCCTCCACTTT.

The chain couples TRBV3-1 (or the pseudogene TRBV3-2) to TRBJ2-1, with 7 nucleotides matching TRBD2. This CDR3 comprises 15 residues. The junction had 1 base not matched to a gene; V was cut back by 2 bases and J by 0 bases. In germline, CDR1 is LGHDT, CDR2 YNNKEL (reference sequence). Here the CDR3 reads CASSQTGGSYNEQFF. As DNA, the CDR3 is TGTGCCAGCAGCCAAACGGGGGGCTCCTACAATGAGCAGTTCTTC.

Of note for this clone: The sample holds other DNA sequences that translate to the same CDR3. This chain joins TRBV5-6 and TRBJ1-1; a possible D gene is TRBD1 (5 bases). This CDR3 comprises 14 residues. Trimming left V 0 bases short and J 2 bases short, with 8 bases between. Germline CDR1 and CDR2: SGHDT and YYEEEE. DNA of the CDR3: TGTGCCAGCAGCTTGGGGAGGGGAAACACTGAAGCTTTCTTT. Protein: CASSLGRGNTEAFF. Supplemented by reference TRBV5-6 and TRBJ1-1, the full variable domain reads DAGVTQSPTHLIKTRGQQVTLRCSPKSGHDTVSWYQQALGQGPQFIFQYYEEEERQRGNFPDRFSGHQFPNYSSELNVNALLLGDSALYLCASSLGRGNTEAFFGQGTRLTVV.

The chain's CDR3 is CASGLDRGETGELFF. The CDR3 coding sequence is TGTGCTAGTGGTTTGGACAGGGGGGAAACCGGGGAGCTGTTTTTT. The chain employs TRBV12-5 and TRBJ2-2, with 8 positions matching TRBD1. J lost 5 bases, V lost 1 base, and 3 bases had no gene match. From germline, CDR1 is LGHNT and CDR2 FRNRAP. This CDR3 spans 15 amino acids.